The 3 T cell receptor beta chains below come from one sample, sequenced in a study of cytomegalovirus exposure and HLA in healthy donors. Both 60 Vbeta primers and 13 Jbeta primers went into the PCR. Sequenced by immunoSEQ multiplex PCR; TCRdb stores in-frame clones only, minus some. Among 110,000 or so clones listed, approximately 76% were seen once. Sequencing input: PBMCs. These receptors all stem from a woman between 50 and 59 years old in good health and CMV-seropositive.

The count of this clone is one. V usage is TRBV2 and J usage is TRBJ2-7, with a weak D call TRBD1 (6 bases). Trimming pared 5 bases from V and 0 bases from J, leaving 11 bases between. This CDR3 contains 14 residues. Germline V gene data show CDR1 as SNHLY and CDR2 as FYNNEI. CDR3 protein: CASSLKGDSYEQYF. CDR3 in DNA: TGTGCCAGCAGTCTGAAGGGGGACTCCTACGAGCAGTACTTC.

This clone was seen more than once but under ten times. This rearrangement joins TRBV7-3 to TRBJ2-3; no reliable D call. V lost 0 bases, J lost 1 base, and 8 bases lay in between. CDR1 and CDR2 (germline): SGHTA, FQGTGA. The CDR3 has 15 residues. The CDR3: CASSLTPLGTDTQYF. CDR3 DNA sequence: TGTGCCAGCAGCTTAACCCCCCTTGGCACAGATACGCAGTATTTT.

As for this clone: The sample holds other DNA sequences that translate to the same CDR3. The chain employs TRBV9 and TRBJ1-1; D not resolved. The CDR3 totals 12 residues. Germline V gene data show CDR1 as SGDLS and CDR2 as YYNGEE. The germline V and J ends were trimmed by 3 bases and 7 bases, with 10 bases remaining between them. CDR3 in amino acids: CASSAASGEAFF. The CDR3 DNA sequence: TGTGCCAGCAGCGCTGCCAGCGGTGAAGCTTTCTTT.